One sample yielded the 21 T cell receptor beta chains listed below, sequenced in a study of cytomegalovirus exposure and HLA in healthy donors. PCR used 60 Vbeta primers and 13 Jbeta primers. Produced via immunoSEQ multiplex PCR; TCRdb's table is partial and in-frame only. The data hold 150,000 to 250,000 clones, with about 79% observed a single time. Sequencing used PBMCs. These receptors were obtained from a boy aged 2 to 10 in good health and CMV-seronegative.

This clone was observed a few times. V and J are TRBV5-6 and TRBJ1-1; the D gene is possibly TRBD1 (6 bases). The V gene lost 4 bases and the J gene lost 4 bases, with 17 bases spanning the gap. CDR1 is SGHDT, CDR2 YYEEEE, per germline. The CDR3 has 15 residues. The CDR3 nucleotides read TGTGCCAGCAGCCGATCGGGCGCAGGGGTCACTGAAGCTTTCTTT. Translated: CASSRSGAGVTEAFF. Complete variable domain (other parts from reference TRBV5-6 and TRBJ1-1): DAGVTQSPTHLIKTRGQQVTLRCSPKSGHDTVSWYQQALGQGPQFIFQYYEEEERQRGNFPDRFSGHQFPNYSSELNVNALLLGDSALYLCASSRSGAGVTEAFFGQGTRLTVV.

V is TRBV11-2 and J is TRBJ1-1; D uncertain. The CDR3 spans 15 residues. The V gene lost 0 bases and the J gene lost 8 bases, with 16 bases spanning the gap. Germline CDR1 and CDR2: SGHAT and FQNNGV. The chain's CDR3 is CASSLESGYRHEAFF. CDR3 in DNA: TGTGCCAGCAGCTTAGAGTCCGGATACAGACACGAAGCTTTCTTT. The whole variable domain, remainder taken from reference TRBV11-2 and TRBJ1-1, is EAGVAQSPRYKIIEKRQSVAFWCNPISGHATLYWYQQILGQGPKLLIQFQNNGVVDDSQLPKDRFSAERLKGVDSTLKIQPAKLEDSAVYLCASSLESGYRHEAFFGQGTRLTVV.

The CDR3 reads CASSHGTGRGYTF. CDR3 nucleotide sequence: TGCGCCAGCAGCCATGGGACAGGGCGGGGCTACACCTTC. The V gene is TRBV4-3, the J gene TRBJ1-2, with 9 bases that match TRBD1. The V segment lost 3 bases and the J segment 8 bases; nucleotides outside the gene matches: 4. The CDR3 is 13 amino acids. The germline CDR1 and CDR2 sequences are LGHNA and YSLEER.

The genes are TRBV2 and TRBJ1-3; 10 bases are shared with TRBD1. CDR1 SNHLY and CDR2 FYNNEI come from the germline V gene. V shed 11 bases, J shed 5 bases, and the junction held 9 bases outside the gene matches. This CDR3 is 14 amino acids long. The CDR3 sequence is CASTPGQGRNTIYF. In nucleotides, the CDR3 is TGTGCCTCAACTCCGGGACAGGGGAGAAACACCATATATTTT.

The rearrangement joins TRBV7-9 to TRBJ1-4, with no clear D. Germline V gives CDR1 SEHNR, CDR2 FQNEAQ (reference sequence). This CDR3 is 13 amino acids long. The germline V and J ends were trimmed by 5 bases and 8 bases, with 12 bases remaining between them. CDR3 loop: CASSPVGNEKLFF. CDR3 sequence (DNA): TGTGCCAGCAGCCCCGTCGGGAACGAAAAACTGTTTTTT.

The V call is TRBV25-1, the J call TRBJ2-5; 8 bases agree with TRBD1. The germline CDR1 and CDR2 sequences are MGHDK and SYGVNS. Trimming took 5 bases from V and 5 from J; bases not matched to a gene: 10. The CDR3 loop spans 15 amino acids. The CDR3 DNA reads as TGTGCCAGCAGTCCACGACAGGGGCGGGGTGAGACCCAGTACTTC. Protein product: CASSPRQGRGETQYF.

This clone was observed a few times. The chain is built from TRBV7-9 and TRBJ1-2; 10 bases agree with TRBD1. The CDR3 is 15 amino acids. Per the germline V gene, CDR1 is SEHNR and CDR2 is FQNEAQ (reference sequence). V trimming: 2 bases; J trimming: 8 bases; junction bases outside the gene matches: 8. The CDR3 nucleotides read TGTGCCAGCAGCTTACTGCGACAGGGGGCCGGGGGCTACACCTTC. It codes for CASSLLRQGAGGYTF.

CDR3 coding DNA: TGTGCCAGCAGCTTGGTGGGGACTAGCGGGACCAGCTCCTACAATGAGCAGTTCTTC. Translating it yields CASSLVGTSGTSSYNEQFF. V is TRBV5-5 and J is TRBJ2-1; 13 bases are a match to TRBD2. V dropped 0 bases and J dropped 0; count of bases not matched to a gene: 6. Germline V CDR1 and CDR2: SGHKS, YYEKEE (reference sequence). This CDR3 spans 19 amino acids.

The chain has TRBV5-3 and TRBJ2-7; 9 bases line up with TRBD1. TRBV5-3 is identified as an open reading frame with a role that is uncertain. V lost 4 bases and J lost 3; bases outside the gene matches: 5. This CDR3 is built from 14 residues. CDR3 nucleotide sequence: TGTGCCAGAAGCCGGACAGGGGCCCACTACGAGCAGTACTTC. Translated, it gives CARSRTGAHYEQYF.

This chain links TRBV2 with TRBJ2-5, with 8 bases that match TRBD2. The DNA end favors TRBJ2-7, so the J call may be wrong. CDR3 length: 15 amino acids. Per germline, CDR1 SNHLY and CDR2 FYNNEI. The CDR3 protein is CASSPPGGALNEQYF. CDR3 nucleotide sequence: TGTGCCAGCAGCCCCCCCGGGGGGGCCCTCAACGAGCAGTACTTC.

The count of this clone is one. This chain joins TRBV4-1 and TRBJ1-2; D unclear. Trimming removed 0 bases from V and 3 bases from J, with 8 bases in between. The germline V gene encodes CDR1 MGHRA and CDR2 YSYEKL. The CDR3 sequence is 14 residues long. The CDR3 loop reads CASSQDRSYYGYTF. In nucleotides, the CDR3 is TGCGCCAGCAGCCAAGATAGGAGTTACTATGGCTACACCTTC.

The chain combines TRBV6-6 with TRBJ1-1; unclear D gene. Germline V CDR1 and CDR2: MNHNY, SVGAGI (reference sequence). Trimming took 5 bases from V and 4 from J, leaving 14 bases between them. The CDR3 has 14 amino acids. CDR3 nucleotide sequence: TGTGCCAGCAGTGGCGGAGTTCGGATCACTGAAGCTTTCTTT. Its protein product is CASSGGVRITEAFF.

This chain joins TRBV6-6 and TRBJ2-1; 12 bases line up with TRBD1. Trimming took 7 bases from V and 6 from J; bases not matched to a gene: 10. This CDR3 is 16 amino acids long. The germline V gene encodes CDR1 MNHNY and CDR2 SVGAGI (reference sequence). CDR3 sequence (DNA): TGTGCCAGCACCAAGACCGGGACAGGGGGCGGCAATGAGCAGTTCTTC. It is translated as CASTKTGTGGGNEQFF.

CDR3 sequence: CASSRPGVREQFF. The CDR3 DNA reads as TGTGCCAGCAGCCGCCCGGGGGTCCGGGAGCAGTTCTTC. The chain joins TRBV6-5 to TRBJ2-1, with D possibly TRBD2 on 6 matching bases. This CDR3 spans 13 amino acids. Germline V lookup: CDR1 MNHEY, CDR2 SVGAGI. With 6 bases removed from V and 10 bases from J, the gap between germline ends came to 16 bases.

The chain joins TRBV7-6 to TRBJ2-5; D ambiguous. V was shortened by 0 bases and J by 0 bases, with 5 bases between the two germline ends. This CDR3 contains 14 residues. Germline CDR1 and CDR2: SGHVS and FNYEAQ. DNA of the CDR3: TGTGCCAGCAGCTTAGCGGAGTACCAAGAGACCCAGTACTTC. It encodes CASSLAEYQETQYF. Looking up the rest from reference TRBV7-6 and TRBJ2-5 gives the full variable domain: GAGVSQSPRYKVTKRGQDVALRCDPISGHVSLYWYRQALGQGPEFLTYFNYEAQQDKSGLPNDRFSAERPEGSISTLTIQRTEQRDSAMYRCASSLAEYQETQYFGPGTRLLVL.

The DNA of the CDR3 is TGCGCCAGCAGCTTGGGAGGGACAGGGGATGGCTACACCTTC. Translation: CASSLGGTGDGYTF. The chain uses TRBV5-1 and TRBJ1-2, with 10 bases aligning to TRBD1. V was pared by 0 bases and J by 6 bases, with 2 bases of the junction left unmatched. Germline values: CDR1 SGHRS, CDR2 YFSETQ. This CDR3 is built from 14 residues.

The chain combines TRBV18 with TRBJ1-1, with 8 bases that match TRBD1. This CDR3 is built from 15 residues. Germline V CDR1 and CDR2: KGHSH, LQKENI. The trim removed 3 bases at V and 3 bases at J, leaving 6 bases unmatched. CDR3 sequence reads: CASSPRGQGYTEAFF. CDR3 nucleotide sequence: TGTGCCAGCTCACCCAGGGGGCAAGGGTACACTGAAGCTTTCTTT.

J is TRBJ2-2 and V is TRBV7-2; D possibly corresponds to TRBD2 (5 bases). V lost 2 bases to trimming and J lost 8 bases, with 9 bases between them. CDR1 SGHTA and CDR2 FQGNSA come from the germline V gene. The CDR3 loop spans 13 amino acids. DNA for the CDR3: TGTGCCAGCAGCTTACTAATAGCGGGGGAGCTGTTTTTT. It encodes CASSLLIAGELFF. The variable domain in full, completed from reference TRBV7-2 and TRBJ2-2, reads GAGVSQSPSNKVTEKGKDVELRCDPISGHTALYWYRQSLGQGLEFLIYFQGNSAPDKSGLPSDRFSAERTGGSVSTLTIQRTQQEDSAVYLCASSLLIAGELFFGEGSRLTVL.

The chain combines TRBV6-5 with TRBJ1-4, with D unclear. CDR3 size: 14 residues. The germline V gene encodes CDR1 MNHEY and CDR2 SVGAGI. The ends were cut back, 5 bases at V and 8 bases at J, with 15 bases in the middle. In nucleotides, the CDR3 is TGTGCCAGCAGTAAGACCTCGATCGGGGAAAAACTGTTTTTT. This sequence encodes CASSKTSIGEKLFF.

The chain links TRBV9 to TRBJ1-1, with unresolved D. Trimming cost V 0 bases and J 1 base, with 7 bases left between them. This CDR3 has 14 residues. CDR1 SGDLS and CDR2 YYNGEE come from the germline V gene. CDR3 residues: CASSVEPRNTEAFF. The CDR3 coding sequence is TGTGCCAGCAGCGTAGAACCGCGGAACACTGAAGCTTTCTTT.

The V gene is TRBV6-5, the J gene TRBJ1-2; tentative D call: TRBD1 (6 bases). Trimming took off 2 bases at V and 4 bases at J, with 14 bases between the two ends. Germline V gene sequence: CDR1 MNHEY, CDR2 SVGAGI. The CDR3 spans 15 residues. The CDR3 is CASSYRRTVIYGYTF. As DNA, the CDR3 is TGTGCCAGCAGTTACCGCCGGACAGTCATCTATGGCTACACCTTC.